This TCR beta chain emerged from a study of T cell responses to AZD1222 COVID-19 vaccine. General study results and limits: Increased Spike-specific TCR breadth and depth were observed after two AZD1222 doses.

Generated by immunoSEQ multiplex PCR, the TCRdb table keeps only in-frame clones and is missing some. The sample holds 65,000 to 90,000 clones; about 90% are singletons and the top ten take around 6.7%. Comment on this clone: Its antigen is as yet unknown.

The TCR was taken from an adult in good health. Sequencing used peripheral blood, obtained on day 0 of AZD1222 vaccination.

CDR3: CASSLGFDFEQFF. CDR3 in DNA: TGTGCCAGCAGTTTGGGGTTTGATTTTGAGCAGTTCTTC. The rearrangement links TRBV12-3 or TRBV12-4 to TRBJ2-1; D is uncertain. V was cut by 3 bases and J by 9 bases, with 12 bases left in between. The CDR3 is 13 residues long.